What follows are 12 T cell receptor beta chains derived from one specimen sequenced in a study of blood T cell repertoires in COVID-19. Measured with immunoSEQ multiplex PCR; TCRdb has only the in-frame clones, and not every one. The sample yields about 36,000 clones, around four fifths seen once. The sample taken for sequencing was peripheral blood. Source of these receptors: a human donor in a cohort sampled during active COVID-19.

V and J are TRBV19 and TRBJ1-5; D not certain. V gave up 6 bases and J gave up 6 bases, with 12 bases separating them. CDR3 length: 13 amino acids. From germline, CDR1 is LNHDA and CDR2 SQIVND (reference sequence). DNA of the CDR3: TGTGCCAGTAGCCTGTCTTTAGTTCAGCCCCAGCATTTT. This sequence encodes CASSLSLVQPQHF.

The V call is TRBV5-1, the J call TRBJ1-1, with 10 nucleotides matching TRBD1. Germline V gene data show CDR1 as SGHRS and CDR2 as YFSETQ. The junction had 3 bases not matched to a gene; V was cut back by 4 bases and J by 0 bases. The CDR3 runs 15 residues. For the CDR3, the DNA is TGCGCCAGCAGCATTGGGACAGGGGTGAACACTGAAGCTTTCTTT. Its protein product is CASSIGTGVNTEAFF.

The CDR3 DNA reads as TGTGCCAGCAGCCAACAGGTCGCCTACGAGCAGTACTTC. This sequence encodes CASSQQVAYEQYF. The chain links TRBV14 to TRBJ2-7; no definite D call. Germline CDR1 is SGHDN and CDR2 is FVKESK. This CDR3 spans 13 amino acids. The germline V and J ends were trimmed by 2 bases and 2 bases, with 7 bases remaining between them.

This clone has more than one count but fewer than ten. This rearrangement joins TRBV7-9 to TRBJ1-3, with D hard to call. The CDR3 is 16 amino acids. The V gene lost 1 base and the J gene lost 0 bases, with 10 bases spanning the gap. Germline loops: CDR1 SEHNR, CDR2 FQNEAQ (reference sequence). CDR3 loop: CASSLDAAGSGNTIYF. The CDR3 nucleotides read TGTGCCAGCAGCTTAGACGCTGCAGGCTCTGGAAACACCATATATTTT.

The chain's CDR3 is CASSPLWGDSGSPLHF. The DNA for the CDR3 is TGTGCCAGCAGCCCCCTCTGGGGGGACAGCGGGTCACCCCTCCACTTT. The chain uses TRBV7-2 and TRBJ1-6, with 7 bases lining up with TRBD1. The V and J ends lost 5 bases and 10 bases, in that order; junction bases with no gene match: 14. CDR1 is SGHTA, CDR2 FQGNSA, per germline. This CDR3 has 16 residues.

This clone was observed a few times. V gene TRBV7-2 combines with J gene TRBJ2-7; 7 bases match TRBD2. CDR3 size: 11 residues. Trimming took 5 bases from V and 8 from J; bases not matched to a gene: 3. Germline CDR1 SGHTA, CDR2 FQGNSA. CDR3 nucleotide sequence: TGTGCCAGCAGCCAAAGCGGGAAGCAGTACTTC. Its translation: CASSQSGKQYF.

The chain's CDR3 is CASSTRQLQETQYF. CDR3 in DNA: TGTGCCAGTAGTACCCGACAGCTTCAAGAGACCCAGTACTTC. The genes are TRBV19 and TRBJ2-5; tentative D call: TRBD1 (5 bases). The CDR3 is 14 amino acids. Germline V gives CDR1 LNHDA, CDR2 SQIVND (reference sequence). V dropped 4 bases and J dropped 2 bases, with 11 bases sitting between them.

V usage is TRBV4-3 and J usage is TRBJ1-5; 7 nucleotides align to TRBD1. Germline-derived CDR1 and CDR2 are LGHNA and YSLEER. The CDR3 spans 15 residues. V shed 0 bases, J shed 7 bases, and the junction held 6 bases outside the gene matches. CDR3 region: CASSQEEGAKQPQHF. CDR3 sequence (DNA): TGCGCCAGCAGCCAAGAAGAGGGGGCAAAACAGCCCCAGCATTTT.

This clone was counted a single time. V usage is TRBV2 and J usage is TRBJ2-7, with D maybe TRBD1 (5 bases). CDR1 and CDR2 (germline): SNHLY, FYNNEI. The CDR3 consists of 13 residues. V lost 4 bases and J lost 7, with 14 bases in between. In DNA form, the CDR3 reads TGTGCCAGCAGTGTCAGCAGGGCTGGGGAGCAGTACTTC. Its protein product is CASSVSRAGEQYF.

The V and J genes are TRBV27 and TRBJ1-5; 7 bases line up with TRBD1. The junction had 12 bases not matched to a gene; V was cut back by 6 bases and J by 1 base. CDR3 length: 17 residues. The germline gives CDR1 MNHEY, CDR2 SMNVEV (reference sequence). CDR3 in amino acids: CASRLLGTAMSNQPQHF. The CDR3 bases are TGTGCCAGCAGATTACTGGGGACAGCGATGAGCAATCAGCCCCAGCATTTT.

The gene calls are TRBV29-1 and TRBJ1-2; weak D call: TRBD1 (5 bases). The length of the CDR3 is 14 residues. The germline V gene encodes CDR1 SQVTM and CDR2 ANQGSEA. V was trimmed by 5 bases and J by 1 base, leaving 14 bases between them. CDR3 sequence (DNA): TGCAGCGTTATAAGGGACGGGAGTAACTATGGCTACACCTTC. Translated, it gives CSVIRDGSNYGYTF.

The rearrangement links TRBV4-3 to TRBJ1-2, with D perhaps TRBD1 (6 bases). V was trimmed by 0 bases and J by 2 bases, leaving 10 bases between them. Germline V gene lookup returns CDR1 LGHNA and CDR2 YSLEER. The CDR3 loop spans 15 amino acids. The CDR3 sequence is CASSQEAGANYGYTF. In DNA form, the CDR3 reads TGCGCCAGCAGCCAAGAGGCAGGGGCGAACTATGGCTACACCTTC.